This TCR beta chain was sequenced in a study of type 1 and type 2 diabetes patients. Study-wide results and limits: Some HECs seen only in T1D might also appear in more T2D or control samples.

This clonotype appeared a few times. As yet, its antigen is unknown. PCR was run on genomic DNA. The TCR beta CDR3 region was amplified using 30 forward and 13 reverse primers. From the multiplex PCR reads, TCRdb called clonotypes with MiXCR, one entry per CDR3 protein. The sample carries 280,000 or so distinct CDR3 sequences, roughly 50% recorded once. The CDR3 runs 14 residues. The V end was cut by 4 bases, the J end by 6 bases, with 15 bases between. Germline V gene sequence: CDR1 LNHDA, CDR2 SQIVND (reference sequence). This sequence was found in a man in his late teens or twenties with type 2 diabetes. Input material: peripheral blood mononuclear cells (PBMCs). J is TRBJ1-2 and V is TRBV19; D unclear. This CDR3 reads CASSTGLDWDGYTF. Here the CDR3 DNA reads TGTGCCAGTAGTACCGGATTAGACTGGGATGGCTACACCTTC.